Described below is a single T cell receptor beta chain sequence and its context. The sample comes from a study of blood T cell repertoires in COVID-19. Study overall: COVID-19 samples collected from the United States, Italy and Spain covered acute and convalescent phases. Nucleic acid was either cDNA or gDNA, and it came from T cells, B-cell-depleted T cells, or PBMCs.

Some clones are missing from TCRdb's copy, which holds only in-frame ones; the method was immunoSEQ multiplex PCR. The sample has roughly 320,000 clones; about nine tenths are singletons. From germline, CDR1 is SGHVS and CDR2 FQNEAQ. The CDR3 is 16 residues long. The ends were cut back, 5 bases at V and 1 base at J, with 14 bases in the middle. J is TRBJ2-2 and V is TRBV7-8; possibly TRBD1 for D (5 bases). The sequenced sample was peripheral blood. This TCR derives from a woman aged 25 to 39 with COVID-19, enrolled during active disease. The CDR3 DNA is TGTGCCAGCAGCCGTGACAGATACAGGAACACCGGGGAGCTGTTTTTT. This codes for CASSRDRYRNTGELFF.